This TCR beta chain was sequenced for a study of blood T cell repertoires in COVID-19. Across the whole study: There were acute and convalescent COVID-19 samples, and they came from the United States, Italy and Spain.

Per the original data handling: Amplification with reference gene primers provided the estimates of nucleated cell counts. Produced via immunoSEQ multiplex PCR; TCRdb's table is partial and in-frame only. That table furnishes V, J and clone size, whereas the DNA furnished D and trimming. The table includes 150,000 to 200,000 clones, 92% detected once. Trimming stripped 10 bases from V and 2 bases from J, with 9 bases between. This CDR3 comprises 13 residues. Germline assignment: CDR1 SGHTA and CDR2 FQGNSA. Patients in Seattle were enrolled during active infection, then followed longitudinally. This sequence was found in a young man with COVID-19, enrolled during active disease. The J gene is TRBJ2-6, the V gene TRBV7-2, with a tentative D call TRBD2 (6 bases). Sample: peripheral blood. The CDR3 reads CATGGAGANVLTF. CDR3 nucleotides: TGTGCCACCGGGGGTGCTGGGGCCAACGTCCTGACTTTC.